Below, 5 T cell receptor beta chains from the same sample are listed, as sequenced in a study of OX40 agonist ivuxolimab in advanced cancers. Here immunoSEQ multiplex PCR was the method, and the copy in TCRdb shows in-frame clones only, minus some. The repertoire holds just over 20,000 clones, with 65% to 80% as singletons. The source material was CD4+ or CD8+ T cells sorted from blood, sampled in a trial of the OX40 agonist ivuxolimab. The receptor set was obtained from an adult with an advanced solid tumor such as melanoma, head and neck, liver or kidney cancer.

This clone has a handful of counts. The V and J genes are TRBV10-3 and TRBJ2-7, with TRBD1 matching 9 bases. CDR3 length: 14 residues. Germline V gene data show CDR1 as ENHRY and CDR2 as SYGVKD. V was pared by 6 bases and J by 5 bases, with 8 bases of the junction left unmatched. Written as DNA, the CDR3 is TGTGCCATCAGCTCCGGGACAGGGCACAACGAGCAGTACTTC. As protein: CAISSGTGHNEQYF.

The chain is built from TRBV7-9 and TRBJ2-3; TRBD2 is a possible D gene (7 bases). Germline V gene sequence: CDR1 SEHNR, CDR2 FQNEAQ (reference sequence). The CDR3 consists of 14 residues. Trimming removed 7 bases from V and 5 bases from J, with 16 bases in between. The CDR3 nucleotides read TGTGCCAGCACCCTCGGGGGGCGAGGAGATACGCAGTATTTT. Its translation: CASTLGGRGDTQYF.

There are a few counts of this clone. V and J are TRBV4-2 and TRBJ2-7; TRBD1 matches at 10 bases. Trimming took 5 bases from V and 5 from J; bases not matched to a gene: 15. Germline V gene data show CDR1 as LGHNA and CDR2 as YNFKEQ. This CDR3 contains 17 residues. In DNA form, the CDR3 reads TGTGCCAGCAGCTACCTACCGCCGGGACAGGGGATCGACGAGCAGTACTTC. This gives the protein CASSYLPPGQGIDEQYF.

The V gene is TRBV5-4, the J gene TRBJ2-7, with 12 bases identical to TRBD2. CDR1 is SGHNT, CDR2 YYREEE, per germline (reference sequence). CDR3 size: 15 residues. Trimming took 4 bases from V and 7 from J; bases not matched to a gene: 9. The CDR3: CASSHLAGGLREQYF. In DNA, the CDR3 is TGTGCCAGCAGCCATCTAGCGGGGGGGCTGAGGGAGCAGTACTTC.

V is TRBV5-1 and J is TRBJ1-3; 9 bases match TRBD1. Germline CDR1 SGHRS, CDR2 YFSETQ. CDR3 length: 16 residues. V dropped 3 bases and J dropped 3; count of bases not matched to a gene: 7. The CDR3 loop is CASSSVQGAYGNTIYF. CDR3 in DNA: TGCGCCAGCAGCTCGGTACAGGGGGCTTATGGAAACACCATATATTTT.